This T cell receptor beta chain was profiled in a study of preoperative IRX-2 immunotherapy in early breast cancer. Germline V lookup: CDR1 MGHRA, CDR2 YSYEKL. Trimming took 4 bases from V and 3 from J; bases not matched to a gene: 7. CDR3 size: 16 residues. This clone has just one count. Regarding treatment: preoperative locoregional IRX-2 cytokine immunotherapy. Generated by immunoSEQ multiplex PCR, the TCRdb table keeps only in-frame clones and is missing some. The sample carries approximately 96,000 clones, roughly 88% recorded once. The receptor was derived from a human donor with breast cancer. V gene TRBV4-1 combines with J gene TRBJ2-5; 11 nucleotides align to TRBD2. Material: tumor tissue, obtained after IRX-2 immunotherapy. As DNA, the CDR3 is TGCGCCAGCAGCCCGCGTGGTAGCGGGAGGGAAGAGACCCAGTACTTC. Protein sequence: CASSPRGSGREETQYF.